Following are 14 T cell receptor beta chains from one sample sequenced in a study of beta chain features in type 1 diabetes. The study reverse transcribed the entire isolated RNA, so it sequenced expressed TCRB transcripts. Method: immunoSEQ multiplex PCR; TCRdb's copy keeps in-frame clones and lacks some. The sample lists hundreds of thousands of clones, around 15% seen once, with more than 0.08% in the top ten. Material for sequencing was naive CD4+ T cells from blood. Receptor source: a man between 18 and 35 years old in good health.

The V and J genes are TRBV9 and TRBJ2-3, with 8 nucleotides matching TRBD1. Germline V gives CDR1 SGDLS, CDR2 YYNGEE. The CDR3 contains 16 residues. V shed 4 bases and J 5 bases; nucleotides not matched to a gene: 12. The CDR3 is CASSRPSGQGVDTQYF. The CDR3, as DNA: TGTGCCAGCAGCCGCCCAAGTGGACAGGGTGTAGATACGCAGTATTTT.

This rearrangement joins TRBV13 to TRBJ2-7; D is perhaps TRBD2 (6 bases). Germline V lookup: CDR1 PRHDT, CDR2 FYEKMQ (reference sequence). V shed 4 bases and J shed 7 bases, with 8 bases lying between them. This CDR3 has 11 residues. The CDR3 spells CASSSRGEQYF. The CDR3 region has the DNA TGTGCCAGCAGCTCCCGGGGGGAGCAGTACTTC.

The V gene is TRBV27, the J gene TRBJ1-1; D is perhaps TRBD1 (6 bases). CDR3 length: 16 residues. Germline V gene lookup returns CDR1 MNHEY and CDR2 SMNVEV (reference sequence). Trimming shortened V by 10 bases and J by 0 bases, and 21 bases separated the two germline ends. Written as DNA, the CDR3 is TGTGCCACCCACGACCTACCGGGACATCTGAACACTGAAGCTTTCTTT. Its protein is CATHDLPGHLNTEAFF.

This clone was seen a few times. The sample has other DNA sequences that encode this CDR3 too. The genes are TRBV7-2 and TRBJ2-5; D not resolved. Germline CDR1 reads SGHTA; CDR2 reads FQGNSA. The CDR3 sequence is 12 residues long. The germline V and J ends were trimmed by 5 bases and 5 bases, with 9 bases remaining between them. This CDR3 reads CASSPTRETQYF. The CDR3 DNA sequence: TGTGCCAGCAGCCCCACCCGGGAGACCCAGTACTTC.

A few counts support this clone. V is TRBV18 and J is TRBJ2-7; D is perhaps TRBD1 or TRBD2 (6 bases each). The CDR3 sequence is 15 residues long. The V gene's germline CDR1 is KGHSH and CDR2 LQKENI. V lost 6 bases and J lost 6, with 21 bases in between. This chain's CDR3 is CASSQNTEGVGEQYF. DNA for the CDR3: TGTGCCAGCTCCCAAAACACGGAGGGGGTAGGCGAGCAGTACTTC.

This clone was detected a few times. A read error may produce the germline difference seen at one junction end. The chain couples TRBV20-1 to TRBJ2-7, with D tentatively TRBD2 (5 bases). Germline V gene sequence: CDR1 DFQATT, CDR2 SNEGSKA (reference sequence). The CDR3 has 9 residues. CDR3 bases: TGCAGTGCTAGAGCTGGAAGGAGGTTC. Translating gives CSARAGRRF.

This clone was seen more than once but under ten times. This chain links TRBV5-4 with TRBJ2-6; D is perhaps TRBD1 (5 bases). The germline V and J ends were trimmed by 4 bases and 0 bases, with 11 bases remaining between them. CDR1 and CDR2 from the germline V gene are SGHNT and YYREEE (reference sequence). This CDR3 comprises 16 residues. In DNA form, the CDR3 reads TGTGCCAGCAGCCAGGCCGACAGCTCTGGGGCCAACGTCCTGACTTTC. This encodes CASSQADSSGANVLTF. Using reference TRBV5-4 and TRBJ2-6 for the parts outside the CDR3, the full variable domain is ETGVTQSPTHLIKTRGQQVTLRCSSQSGHNTVSWYQQALGQGPQFIFQYYREEENGRGNFPPRFSGLQFPNYSSELNVNALELDDSALYLCASSQADSSGANVLTFGAGSRLTVL.

This clone was counted a few times. The V and J genes are TRBV4-3 and TRBJ2-7, with TRBD2 identical over 8 bases. With V trimmed by 4 bases and J by 1 base, 6 bases remained unmatched. The CDR3 contains 15 residues. From germline, CDR1 is LGHNA and CDR2 YSLEER. The CDR3 DNA is TGCGCCAGCAGCCGCGCGGGAGGAGGGTCCTACGAGCAGTACTTC. Protein product: CASSRAGGGSYEQYF.

This clone showed up just a few times. V is TRBV30 and J is TRBJ1-5, with TRBD1 matching over 8 bases. The J segment lost 2 bases and the V segment lost 3 bases, leaving 9 bases of the junction unmatched. The CDR3 extends over 16 amino acids. In germline, CDR1 is GTSNPN, CDR2 SVGIG (reference sequence). DNA of the CDR3: TGTGCCTGGAGCGGATTCAGGGGGCTCGGCAATCAGCCCCAGCATTTT. This encodes CAWSGFRGLGNQPQHF.

V is TRBV7-3 and J is TRBJ2-7; D might be TRBD1 or TRBD2, each matching 5 bases. V lost 1 base to trimming and J lost 6 bases, with 10 bases between them. The CDR3 runs 13 residues. Germline CDR1 reads SGHTA; CDR2 reads FQGTGA. The CDR3 here is CASSLRGAGEQYF. The CDR3 DNA follows: TGTGCCAGCAGCTTAAGAGGGGCGGGCGAGCAGTACTTC.

CDR3 residues: CASSVDPLEGTQYF. In DNA form, the CDR3 reads TGTGCCAGCAGCGTAGACCCACTTGAAGGGACCCAGTACTTC. The chain carries TRBV9 and TRBJ2-5; no reliable D call. V lost 0 bases and J 7 bases, leaving 13 bases between the germline ends. CDR1 SGDLS and CDR2 YYNGEE come from the germline V gene. The CDR3 totals 14 residues.

The rearrangement uses TRBV5-1 and TRBJ1-6; D not certain. The CDR3 is 15 residues long. Trimming pared 4 bases from V and 9 bases from J, leaving 17 bases between. Germline values: CDR1 SGHRS, CDR2 YFSETQ. The CDR3 DNA follows: TGCGCCAGCAGCACCGGCGGGGTTCGCAGTTCACCCCTCCACTTT. This gives the protein CASSTGGVRSSPLHF.

The rearrangement joins TRBV7-2 to TRBJ2-3; no clear D gene. Trimming shortened V by 1 base and J by 3 bases, and 11 bases separated the two germline ends. The CDR3 has 15 amino acids. CDR1 SGHTA and CDR2 FQGNSA come from the germline V gene. The CDR3: CASSLGSPMTDTQYF. The CDR3, as DNA: TGTGCCAGCAGCTTAGGGTCCCCTATGACAGATACGCAGTATTTT.

This clone was seen more than once but under ten times. The V and J genes are TRBV9 and TRBJ1-1; no definite D call. V lost 0 bases and J 1 base, leaving 7 bases between the germline ends. Per the germline V gene, CDR1 is SGDLS and CDR2 is YYNGEE. The CDR3 is made up of 14 amino acids. The CDR3 protein is CASSVAYRNTEAFF. DNA for the CDR3: TGTGCCAGCAGCGTAGCATATCGGAACACTGAAGCTTTCTTT.